These 26 T cell receptor beta chains share one sample of origin, sequenced in a study of blood T cell repertoires in COVID-19. Profiled with immunoSEQ multiplex PCR; TCRdb holds only in-frame clones, not every one. The table has 93,000 or so clones, 70% to 90% seen once; the top ten hold under 4%. The material sequenced was peripheral blood. The receptors were sampled from a middle-aged man in a cohort sampled during active COVID-19.

This clone was picked up one time. The chain has TRBV5-6 and TRBJ2-7; 8 nucleotides line up with TRBD2. CDR1 and CDR2 (germline): SGHDT, YYEEEE. J gave up 2 bases and V 0 bases, and 7 bases lay outside the gene matches. The CDR3 sequence is 16 residues long. The CDR3 here is CASSLARGTRAYEQYF. CDR3 DNA sequence: TGTGCCAGCAGCTTGGCGCGTGGGACTAGGGCCTACGAGCAGTACTTC.

This clone was picked up a small number of times. The gene calls are TRBV5-1 and TRBJ1-2; D is possibly TRBD1 (6 bases). CDR3 length equals 15 residues. Trimming stripped 3 bases from V and 8 bases from J, with 20 bases between. Germline loops: CDR1 SGHRS, CDR2 YFSETQ. The CDR3 DNA follows: TGCGCCAGCAGCTGGGGGGCCACGGGGGGCGAGGGCTACACCTTC. Its protein product is CASSWGATGGEGYTF. Supplemented by reference TRBV5-1 and TRBJ1-2, the full variable domain reads KAGVTQTPRYLIKTRGQQVTLSCSPISGHRSVSWYQQTPGQGLQFLFEYFSETQRNKGNFPGRFSGRQFSNSRSEMNVSTLELGDSALYLCASSWGATGGEGYTFGSGTRLTVV.

The chain joins TRBV7-2 to TRBJ2-5; D unclear. Trimming left V 2 bases short and J 7 bases short, with 11 bases between. This CDR3 spans 13 amino acids. Per the germline V gene, CDR1 is SGHTA and CDR2 is FQGNSA. The CDR3 sequence: CASSLWREATQYF. CDR3 in DNA: TGTGCCAGCAGCTTATGGCGAGAGGCGACCCAGTACTTC.

The chain is built from TRBV2 and TRBJ2-7; D gene unclear. V lost 7 bases and J 0 bases, leaving 13 bases between the germline ends. This CDR3 contains 14 residues. From germline, CDR1 is SNHLY and CDR2 FYNNEI. This CDR3 reads CASTGETYSYEQYV. CDR3 DNA: TGTGCCAGCACAGGCGAGACATACTCCTACGAGCAGTACGTC.

The V and J genes are TRBV6-1 and TRBJ1-6; 8 bases map to TRBD1. The CDR3 sequence is 17 residues long. J gave up 6 bases and V 2 bases, and 9 bases lay outside the gene matches. The germline CDR1 and CDR2 sequences are MNHNS and SASEGT. CDR3 sequence: CASSETTGGTLNSPLHF. The CDR3 region has the DNA TGTGCCAGCAGTGAAACAACAGGGGGTACCCTTAATTCACCCCTCCACTTT.

The rearrangement links TRBV7-9 to TRBJ1-1; D might be TRBD1 (6 bases). The V end was cut by 1 base, the J end by 4 bases, with 10 bases between. Germline V gives CDR1 SEHNR, CDR2 FQNEAQ (reference sequence). The CDR3 length is 14 residues. The CDR3 DNA reads as TGTGCCAGCAGCTTAGGACAGGTCGGCACTGAAGCTTTCTTT. Its translation is CASSLGQVGTEAFF.

Only one count was recorded for this clone. This rearrangement joins TRBV5-5 to TRBJ2-4; D unresolved. This CDR3 comprises 13 residues. The V end was cut by 1 base, the J end by 4 bases, with 6 bases between. The germline CDR1 and CDR2 sequences are SGHKS and YYEKEE (reference sequence). The chain's CDR3 is CASSLQKKNIQYF. The CDR3 DNA is TGTGCCAGCAGCTTGCAGAAAAAAAACATTCAGTACTTC.

This chain uses TRBV14 with TRBJ2-3; possibly TRBD2 for D (6 bases). The CDR3 is 16 residues long. With 5 bases removed from V and 6 bases from J, the gap between germline ends came to 21 bases. Germline CDR1 is SGHDN and CDR2 is FVKESK. The CDR3 is CASSDGTRQGWDTQYF. The CDR3 nucleotides read TGTGCCAGCAGCGACGGGACTCGACAAGGGTGGGATACGCAGTATTTT.

The chain couples TRBV11-3 to TRBJ1-2, with 8 bases lining up with TRBD1. The CDR3 runs to 13 residues. V trimming: 4 bases; J trimming: 8 bases; junction bases outside the gene matches: 6. The germline V gene has CDR1 SGHNT and CDR2 YENEEA. The CDR3 reads CASSSDRASGYTF. The DNA of the CDR3 is TGTGCCAGCAGCTCGGACAGGGCAAGCGGCTACACCTTC. Full variable domain (remainder filled in from reference TRBV11-3 and TRBJ1-2): EAGVVQSPRYKIIEKKQPVAFWCNPISGHNTLYWYLQNLGQGPELLIRYENEEAVDDSQLPKDRFSAERLKGVDSTLKIQPAELGDSAVYLCASSSDRASGYTFGSGTRLTVV.

J is TRBJ2-1 and V is TRBV5-1; 9 bases align to TRBD2. V shed 7 bases, J shed 6 bases, and the junction held 8 bases outside the gene matches. CDR3 length: 14 residues. Germline CDR1 is SGHRS and CDR2 is YFSETQ. The CDR3 loop is CASLENSGGNEQFF. The CDR3 nucleotides read TGCGCCAGCCTCGAGAATAGCGGGGGCAATGAGCAGTTCTTC.

The chain links TRBV2 to TRBJ1-1, with 7 bases identical to TRBD1. The CDR3 length is 18 residues. The junction had 12 bases not matched to a gene; V was cut back by 2 bases and J by 0 bases. CDR1 SNHLY and CDR2 FYNNEI come from the germline V gene. The CDR3 nucleotides read TGTGCCAGCAGTGAACGATTGCCGGGACAGTCGATGAACACTGAAGCTTTCTTT. Translated, it gives CASSERLPGQSMNTEAFF.

The genes are TRBV10-3 and TRBJ1-5; 7 bases line up with TRBD1. This CDR3 has 15 residues. V lost 2 bases, J lost 4 bases, and 5 bases stayed unmatched. Germline V lookup: CDR1 ENHRY, CDR2 SYGVKD. The CDR3 here is CAISEGAGGNQPQHF. In nucleotides, the CDR3 is TGTGCCATCAGTGAGGGGGCAGGGGGGAATCAGCCCCAGCATTTT.

The CDR3 region is CASSPRDNSYNSPLHF. The CDR3 DNA follows: TGTGCCAGCAGCCCCCGGGACAACTCCTATAATTCACCCCTCCACTTT. The gene calls are TRBV5-6 and TRBJ1-6, with D perhaps matching TRBD1 (6 bases). Trimming shortened V by 4 bases and J by 0 bases, and 11 bases separated the two germline ends. The CDR3 totals 16 residues. Per germline, CDR1 SGHDT and CDR2 YYEEEE.

The chain has TRBV18 and TRBJ1-4, with 7 bases aligning to TRBD1. V was clipped by 6 bases and J by 5 bases; unmatched bases: 9. Germline assignment: CDR1 KGHSH and CDR2 LQKENI. This CDR3 spans 15 amino acids. The CDR3, as DNA: TGTGCCAGCTCGCATGACAGGGATGGCAATGAAAAACTGTTTTTT. This encodes CASSHDRDGNEKLFF.

This clone was seen more than once but under ten times. The CDR3 reads CASSELQGKGTEAFF. The CDR3 region has the DNA TGTGCCAGCAGCGAACTTCAGGGGAAAGGGACTGAAGCTTTCTTT. This sequence joins TRBV3-1 (or the pseudogene TRBV3-2) and TRBJ1-1, with D tentatively TRBD1 (6 bases). The CDR3 is made up of 15 amino acids. V dropped 5 bases and J dropped 5 bases, with 18 bases sitting between them. Germline CDR1 reads LGHDT; CDR2 reads YNNKEL (reference sequence).

The CDR3 bases are TGTGCCAGCAGTGAAGACAGGGTGGGAGCTTTCTTT. Translation gives CASSEDRVGAFF. The V gene is TRBV2, the J gene TRBJ1-1, with D possibly being TRBD1 (6 bases). CDR1 and CDR2 from the germline V gene are SNHLY and FYNNEI. The CDR3 covers 12 residues. Trimming removed 1 base at V and 10 bases at J, with 10 bases between.

The chain combines TRBV6-4 with TRBJ2-7, with 7 bases lining up with TRBD2. The V gene end was trimmed by 4 bases and the J gene end by 3 bases; junction bases not matched to a gene: 6. CDR3 length equals 14 residues. Germline V gene data show CDR1 as MRHNA and CDR2 as SNTAGT. The CDR3 is CASSVQGGSYEQYF. CDR3 bases: TGTGCCAGCAGTGTGCAGGGCGGGAGCTACGAGCAGTACTTC.

This chain's CDR3 is CASSTGLLSYNEQFF. DNA of the CDR3: TGTGCCAGTAGTACGGGACTTCTATCGTACAATGAGCAGTTCTTC. The V gene is TRBV19, the J gene TRBJ2-1; a weak D match, TRBD2 (6 bases). CDR3 length: 15 residues. The germline gives CDR1 LNHDA, CDR2 SQIVND (reference sequence). V dropped 4 bases and J dropped 4 bases, with 14 bases sitting between them.

The chain links TRBV4-3 to TRBJ2-3; D might be TRBD2 (7 bases). Germline V lookup: CDR1 LGHNA, CDR2 YSLEER. Trimming took off 4 bases at V and 2 bases at J, with 16 bases between the two ends. This CDR3 is 16 amino acids long. CDR3 bases: TGCGCCAGCAGCCCCCAAGGGGGGGGCTACACAGATACGCAGTATTTT. Translation: CASSPQGGGYTDTQYF.

The chain carries TRBV7-2 and TRBJ2-3; 7 bases are a match to TRBD2. This CDR3 is built from 14 residues. V trimming: 3 bases; J trimming: 2 bases; junction bases outside the gene matches: 2. Germline-derived CDR1 and CDR2 are SGHTA and FQGNSA. The CDR3 here is CASSLGGTTDTQYF. For the CDR3, the DNA is TGTGCCAGCAGCTTGGGAGGGACCACAGATACGCAGTATTTT. Variable domain in full (rest from reference TRBV7-2 and TRBJ2-3): GAGVSQSPSNKVTEKGKDVELRCDPISGHTALYWYRQSLGQGLEFLIYFQGNSAPDKSGLPSDRFSAERTGGSVSTLTIQRTQQEDSAVYLCASSLGGTTDTQYFGPGTRLTVL.

This chain uses TRBV18 with TRBJ2-5; no definite D call. Trimming cost V 2 bases and J 5 bases, with 6 bases left between them. The CDR3 covers 12 residues. Germline values: CDR1 KGHSH, CDR2 LQKENI. CDR3 sequence (DNA): TGTGCCAGCTCACCAGACGGGGAGACCCAGTACTTC. Amino acid sequence: CASSPDGETQYF.

This clone was seen only once. The genes are TRBV11-2 and TRBJ2-1; D might be TRBD1 (6 bases). Per the germline V gene, CDR1 is SGHAT and CDR2 is FQNNGV. The CDR3 is 16 residues long. V shed 5 bases and J shed 5 bases, with 19 bases lying between them. The CDR3 loop reads CASSGNREVGNNEQFF. In DNA, the CDR3 is TGTGCCAGCAGCGGTAACAGGGAAGTCGGGAACAATGAGCAGTTCTTC.

CDR3 DNA: TGTGCCAGCGGGACAGGGATTAACACTGAAGCTTTCTTT. It yields the protein CASGTGINTEAFF. This sequence joins TRBV28 and TRBJ1-1, with TRBD1 identical over 9 bases. Germline CDR1 and CDR2: MDHEN and SYDVKM. This CDR3 has 13 amino acids. V shed 8 bases, J shed 2 bases, and the junction held 3 bases outside the gene matches.

CDR3 in amino acids: CASSYSSGRGADTQYF. CDR3 coding DNA: TGTGCCAGCAGTTACTCGAGTGGCAGGGGTGCAGATACGCAGTATTTT. The V gene is TRBV6-5, the J gene TRBJ2-3, with a tentative D call TRBD1 (6 bases). Trimming shortened V by 0 bases and J by 4 bases, and 14 bases separated the two germline ends. The germline gives CDR1 MNHEY, CDR2 SVGAGI. There are 16 residues in the CDR3.

The chain joins TRBV3-1 (or the pseudogene TRBV3-2) to TRBJ1-2, with 7 positions matching TRBD1. CDR1 is LGHDT and CDR2 is YNNKEL in the germline V gene (reference sequence). V lost 0 bases, J lost 7 bases, and 5 bases stayed unmatched. The CDR3 covers 14 residues. The CDR3 DNA follows: TGTGCCAGCAGCCAAGATACAGGGGAGGTTGGCTACACCTTC. Protein sequence: CASSQDTGEVGYTF.

The chain combines TRBV5-6 with TRBJ2-3; D remains unclear. This CDR3 spans 13 amino acids. The ends were cut back, 7 bases at V and 1 base at J, with 10 bases in the middle. Germline V gene sequence: CDR1 SGHDT, CDR2 YYEEEE. CDR3 nucleotides: TGTGCCAGCGTGAGCCGGGGCACAGATACGCAGTATTTT. It yields the protein CASVSRGTDTQYF.